The 5 T cell receptor beta chains presented below share a single source sample, sequenced in a study of CD8+ T cells in alopecia areata. Treatment denoted: oral pan-JAK inhibitor, 5-10 mg twice daily. Sequencing relied on a cDNA template that was reverse transcribed from extracted RNA. TCRdb keeps only in-frame clones here, not all; method: immunoSEQ multiplex PCR. This sample has approximately 180,000 clones, with 60% found just once. This specimen consisted of CD4+ T cells sorted from blood, obtained at week 24, from a patient treated with tofacitinib. The receptor source for this set is a human donor with alopecia areata.

The chain has TRBV4-2 and TRBJ2-1; tentative D call: TRBD1 (5 bases). The V gene's germline CDR1 is LGHNA and CDR2 YNFKEQ. The CDR3 extends over 15 amino acids. V shed 8 bases and J shed 0 bases, with 14 bases lying between them. CDR3 sequence (DNA): TGTGCCAGCGTGGGGCAGGCCAGCTCCTACAATGAGCAGTTCTTC. The encoded protein is CASVGQASSYNEQFF.

This clone showed up just a few times. The chain recombines TRBV15 with TRBJ2-1; D is unclear. Deletions cut 1 base from V and 6 bases from J, with 7 bases between. Per germline, CDR1 LNHNV and CDR2 YYDKDF (reference sequence). The CDR3 is 13 amino acids. The CDR3 coding sequence is TGTGCCACCAGCAGAGGCAGGACCAATGAGCAGTTCTTC. Its translation is CATSRGRTNEQFF.

This chain uses TRBV7-2 with TRBJ2-7; 10 bases are a match to TRBD2. CDR3 length: 14 residues. The ends lost 5 bases at V and 6 bases at J; junction bases unmatched: 7. The germline V gene has CDR1 SGHTA and CDR2 FQGNSA. Written as DNA, the CDR3 is TGTGCCAGCAGCCCTTGGGGACTAGCGTTCGAGCAGTACTTC. Amino acids: CASSPWGLAFEQYF. The full variable domain, completed using reference TRBV7-2 and TRBJ2-7, is GAGVSQSPSNKVTEKGKDVELRCDPISGHTALYWYRQSLGQGLEFLIYFQGNSAPDKSGLPSDRFSAERTGGSVSTLTIQRTQQEDSAVYLCASSPWGLAFEQYFGPGTRLTVT.

V and J are TRBV30 and TRBJ1-5; D gene ambiguous. The length of the CDR3 is 14 residues. The V gene lost 0 bases and the J gene lost 2 bases, with 8 bases spanning the gap. Germline-derived CDR1 and CDR2 are GTSNPN and SVGIG (reference sequence). The CDR3 spells CAWSVSRGNQPQHF. The CDR3 DNA sequence: TGTGCCTGGAGTGTGAGTAGGGGCAATCAGCCCCAGCATTTT.

The table lists this clone with a few counts. V usage is TRBV5-5 and J usage is TRBJ2-5; tentative D call: TRBD2 (6 bases). Germline V gives CDR1 SGHKS, CDR2 YYEKEE (reference sequence). Between the trimmed V and J ends, which lost 2 bases and 2 bases, there was a span of 13 bases. CDR3 size: 15 residues. CDR3 region: CASSFPRDSQETQYF. As DNA, the CDR3 is TGTGCCAGCAGCTTTCCCAGGGACTCACAAGAGACCCAGTACTTC. Full variable domain (rest looked up from reference TRBV5-5 and TRBJ2-5): DAGVTQSPTHLIKTRGQQVTLRCSPISGHKSVSWYQQVLGQGPQFIFQYYEKEERGRGNFPDRFSARQFPNYSSELNVNALLLGDSALYLCASSFPRDSQETQYFGPGTRLLVL.